This is a list of T cell receptor beta chains from one sample in a study of T-cell memory formation after mild COVID-19. Each CDR3 protein is one row after TCRdb ran MiXCR on the 5' RACE reads. The sample has roughly 51,000 distinct CDR3 sequences; approximately 7% are singletons. The sequenced sample consisted of PBMCs or a T cell subset sorted from them (not recorded which). The receptors shown here come from a man between 18 and 29 years old who had mild COVID-19 (a few samples of this study predate the infection). Cell type and time point are not known. Both conserved end residues are part of each CDR3. The order of the fields is V gene, J gene, clone size, D gene, CDR3 DNA, CDR3 protein. A D gene is named only where the DNA matches it firmly. The listing skips clone size in some rows; elsewhere it reads once, few, many or a size class.

TRBV11-2	TRBJ2-3	few	TRBD1	TGTGCCAGCAGCCCCGGACAGGGAGGAAGGTCAAACACAGATACGCAGTATTTT	CASSPGQGGRSNTDTQYF
TRBV15	TRBJ2-1	few	TRBD2	TGTGCCACCAGCTGGCGGGGGAGAGACAATGAGCAGTTCTTC	CATSWRGRDNEQFF
TRBV7-2	TRBJ2-1	-	-	TGTGCCAGCAGCGCAGACAGCAACTCCTACAATGAGCAGTTCTTC	CASSADSNSYNEQFF
TRBV6-5	TRBJ2-5	many	TRBD1	TGTGCCAGTACCGACAGGGTGGAGACCCAGTACTTC	CASTDRVETQYF
TRBV7-2	TRBJ1-5	few	-	TGTGCCAGCAGCTTAGGGGGGAGGGACAATCAGCCCCAGCATTTT	CASSLGGRDNQPQHF
TRBV7-9	TRBJ2-3	-	-	TGTGCCAGCAGCTTAGTGTTCGGGGATACGCAGTATTTT	CASSLVFGDTQYF
TRBV20-1	TRBJ2-3	many	TRBD1	TGCAGTGCTCCCTCAGGACAGGGGAGCACAGATACGCAGTATTTT	CSAPSGQGSTDTQYF
TRBV5-6	TRBJ2-2	few	TRBD1	TGTGCCAGCAGCCAATGGGACAGACATACCGGGGAGCTGTTTTTT	CASSQWDRHTGELFF
TRBV7-2	TRBJ2-2	few	-	TGTGCCAGCAGCCTTACCTGGGGCGGAAACACCGGGGAGCTGTTTTTT	CASSLTWGGNTGELFF
TRBV15	TRBJ1-4	-	-	TGTGCCACCAGCAGAGTACTGGGCCAGGGCGGTGAAAAACTGTTTTTT	CATSRVLGQGGEKLFF
TRBV12-3/TRBV12-4	TRBJ1-2	few	TRBD1	TGTGCCAGCACCCTGGACAGGGGGTCGGTCACCTTC	CASTLDRGSVTF
TRBV5-1	TRBJ1-5	many	-	TGCGCCAGCAGCTTGGGCGGGGGCAATCAGCCCCAGCATTTT	CASSLGGGNQPQHF
TRBV20-1	TRBJ1-2	few	-	TGCAGTGCCATGGACACCCCGGGCTATGGCTACACCTTC	CSAMDTPGYGYTF
TRBV28	TRBJ2-1	many	-	TGTGCCAGCAGTTTTGCTGGGGACGGGGATGAGCAGTTCTTC	CASSFAGDGDEQFF
TRBV30	TRBJ1-6	few	-	TGTGCCTGGAGTGGGGGGGATAATTCACCCCTCCACTTT	CAWSGGDNSPLHF
TRBV5-1	TRBJ2-1	few	-	TGCGCCAGCAGCTTGGGGGATCCGGGGGATGAGCAGTTCTTC	CASSLGDPGDEQFF
TRBV24-1	TRBJ2-1	many	TRBD2	TGTGCCACCAGTGACCCCGGGACTAGCGAGTTCTTC	CATSDPGTSEFF
TRBV23-1	TRBJ2-7	few	-	TGCGCCAGCAGTCCTCAGGGGCCAGGGTACGAGCAGCACTTC	CASSPQGPGYEQHF
TRBV20-1	TRBJ2-3	many	-	TGCAGTGCTTTCTCCCCTAGCACAGATACGCAGTATTTT	CSAFSPSTDTQYF
TRBV7-6	TRBJ2-3	-	TRBD1	TGTGCCAGCAGCCTAGATACAGGGGCTGGAGATACGCAGTATTTT	CASSLDTGAGDTQYF
TRBV20-1	TRBJ2-7	few	-	TGCAGTGCTAGAGATAGGGGCGATAGGGGGGACCAGCAGTACTTC	CSARDRGDRGDQQYF
TRBV7-9	TRBJ1-1	-	-	TGTGCCAGCAGCTTATTCATTTCGGCTGAAGCTTTCTTT	CASSLFISAEAFF
TRBV5-1	TRBJ2-5	many	-	TGCGCCAGCAGCTTTAGCGGTGGCGGTGAGACCCAGTACTTC	CASSFSGGGETQYF
TRBV7-9	TRBJ2-5	few	TRBD2	TGTGCCAGCAGCTTCCTAGCGGAGGAGACCCAGTACTTC	CASSFLAEETQYF